Listed below are T cell receptor beta chains from one sample, sequenced in a study of blood T cell repertoires in COVID-19. Sequencing was performed with immunoSEQ multiplex PCR; in TCRdb, only in-frame clones are kept and a portion is missing. The sample yields approximately 120,000 clones, 85% seen once. The sequencing input was peripheral blood. All receptors come from an elderly man with active or convalescent COVID-19. CDR3s include the opening cysteine and the closing phenylalanine or tryptophan. Fields, in order: J gene, D gene, V gene, clone size, CDR3 DNA, CDR3 protein. The D gene is left open where the match is weak. The size field is filled for only some rows; it gives once, few, many or a size class.

j_call: TRBJ2-7; d_call: TRBD1; v_call: TRBV27; clone_size: NA; cdr3_nt: TGTGCCAGTAGCACAGGGGGCTCCTACGAGCAGTACTTC; cdr3_aa: CASSTGGSYEQYF
j_call: TRBJ1-1; d_call: NA; v_call: TRBV7-2; clone_size: NA; cdr3_nt: TGTGCCAGCAGCTTGACAAGCAACACTGAAGCTTTCTTT; cdr3_aa: CASSLTSNTEAFF
j_call: TRBJ2-5; d_call: TRBD1; v_call: TRBV4-2; clone_size: NA; cdr3_nt: TGTGCCAGCAGCCACCGGACAGGCCAAGAGACCCAGTACTTC; cdr3_aa: CASSHRTGQETQYF
j_call: TRBJ2-3; d_call: TRBD2; v_call: TRBV30; clone_size: NA; cdr3_nt: TGTGCCTGGAGTTGGGGGGGGAGTGTTGATACGCAGTATTTT; cdr3_aa: CAWSWGGSVDTQYF
j_call: TRBJ2-7; d_call: NA; v_call: TRBV5-4; clone_size: few; cdr3_nt: TGTGCCAGCAGCCGGGCAGGGGCCCGCCGGGGCGAGCAGTACTTC; cdr3_aa: CASSRAGARRGEQYF
j_call: TRBJ2-7; d_call: TRBD1; v_call: TRBV3-1/TRBV3-2; clone_size: NA; cdr3_nt: TGTGCCAGCAGCCCTCCGAGGGACAGCCAAGTTAGCAAGCAGTACTTC; cdr3_aa: CASSPPRDSQVSKQYF
j_call: TRBJ1-4; d_call: NA; v_call: TRBV30; clone_size: NA; cdr3_nt: TGTGCCTGGAGTGTACTGGGGGCGGCTAATGAAAAACTGTTTTTT; cdr3_aa: CAWSVLGAANEKLFF
j_call: TRBJ1-6; d_call: NA; v_call: TRBV28; clone_size: NA; cdr3_nt: TGTGCCAGCAGTTTAGCAGCCAGGGGCGACTATAATTCACCCCTCCACTTT; cdr3_aa: CASSLAARGDYNSPLHF
j_call: TRBJ1-1; d_call: TRBD1; v_call: TRBV19; clone_size: once; cdr3_nt: TGTGCCAGTAAGGGACAGGGGTGGGGGACTGAAGCTTTCTTT; cdr3_aa: CASKGQGWGTEAFF
j_call: TRBJ1-4; d_call: NA; v_call: TRBV12-3/TRBV12-4; clone_size: few; cdr3_nt: TGTGCCAGCAGTTTCGGGGAAAAACTGTTTTTT; cdr3_aa: CASSFGEKLFF
j_call: TRBJ2-5; d_call: NA; v_call: TRBV19; clone_size: NA; cdr3_nt: TGTGCCAGTAGGGACCCACCGGGGGAGACCCAGTACTTC; cdr3_aa: CASRDPPGETQYF
j_call: TRBJ2-3; d_call: TRBD2; v_call: TRBV11-3; clone_size: NA; cdr3_nt: TGTGCCAGCAGCTCCCGTGGAGCGGGGATAGATACGCAGTATTTT; cdr3_aa: CASSSRGAGIDTQYF
j_call: TRBJ2-1; d_call: TRBD2; v_call: TRBV18; clone_size: NA; cdr3_nt: TGTGCCAGCTCACCAATTGGGACGGGGGGGCGTAATGAGCAGTTCTTC; cdr3_aa: CASSPIGTGGRNEQFF
j_call: TRBJ1-2; d_call: NA; v_call: TRBV7-2; clone_size: NA; cdr3_nt: TGTGCCAGCAGCCTCGGATACAGCTATGGCTACACCTTC; cdr3_aa: CASSLGYSYGYTF
j_call: TRBJ1-1; d_call: TRBD1; v_call: TRBV11-2; clone_size: NA; cdr3_nt: TGTGCCAGCAGCTTAGGGGGACAGGGTGAGTTGGACACTGAAGCTTTCTTT; cdr3_aa: CASSLGGQGELDTEAFF
j_call: TRBJ2-5; d_call: TRBD2; v_call: TRBV7-2; clone_size: NA; cdr3_nt: TGTGCCAGCAGCCCACTAGCGGGGGGTGGGGAGACCCAGTACTTC; cdr3_aa: CASSPLAGGGETQYF